The entry below describes one T cell receptor (beta chain). Antigen: not known. Germline V gene data show CDR1 as SGHDN and CDR2 as FVKESK. This CDR3 contains 15 residues. V gave up 8 bases and J gave up 6 bases, with 23 bases separating them. The sample is drawn from a study of T cell responses to AZD1222 COVID-19 vaccine. Study-wide results and limits: Seropositive at baseline were only 5 to 7 AZD1222 recipients.

Method: immunoSEQ multiplex PCR; TCRdb's copy keeps in-frame clones and lacks some. The table includes roughly 170,000 clones, 90% detected once. The gene calls are TRBV14 and TRBJ2-7, with a weak D call TRBD1 (5 bases). Material: peripheral blood, obtained on day 0 of AZD1222 vaccination. This receptor was identified in an adult in good health. The CDR3 DNA reads TGTGCCAGCCAAGGGGCCCAGGGCAGGTTCGGCGAGCAGTACTTC. Translation gives CASQGAQGRFGEQYF.